The 6 T cell receptor beta chains reported below all come from one sample, sequenced in a study of OX40 agonist ivuxolimab in advanced cancers. Data came from immunoSEQ multiplex PCR; TCRdb stores just in-frame clones and leaves some out. The data show tens of thousands of clones, with around three quarters seen just once and approximately 19% held by the top ten. The sample consisted of CD4+ or CD8+ T cells sorted from blood, taken in a trial of the OX40 agonist ivuxolimab. All receptors derive from an adult with an advanced solid tumor such as melanoma, head and neck, liver or kidney cancer.

V and J are TRBV21-1 and TRBJ2-1; the DNA was not compared with TRBD1, the D call given in the table. TRBV21-1 is assigned pseudogene status. The CDR3 is 15 amino acids. The CDR3 protein is CASSSRTGIYNEQFF. The CDR3 region has the DNA TGTGCCAGCAGCAGCCGGACAGGGATCTACAATGAGCAGTTCTTC.

The chain employs TRBV2 and TRBJ1-1; 9 nucleotides match TRBD1. This CDR3 region has 12 residues. Germline CDR1 and CDR2: SNHLY and FYNNEI. The trim removed 6 bases at V and 11 bases at J, leaving 7 bases unmatched. CDR3: CASRSDRGFAFF. The CDR3 nucleotides are TGTGCCAGCAGATCGGACAGGGGTTTCGCTTTCTTT.

The chain uses TRBV28 and TRBJ2-3; TRBD1 matches at 9 bases. CDR1 and CDR2 from the germline V gene are MDHEN and SYDVKM. This CDR3 contains 15 residues. The J segment lost 3 bases and the V segment lost 4 bases, leaving 5 bases of the junction unmatched. CDR3 loop: CASSSSGTGTDTQYF. In nucleotides, the CDR3 is TGTGCCAGCAGTTCCTCCGGGACAGGGACAGATACGCAGTATTTT.

This clone was observed a handful of times. The chain has TRBV10-3 and TRBJ2-7; D may be TRBD1 (6 bases). V was clipped by 5 bases and J by 3 bases, with 14 bases between them. Germline V gene lookup returns CDR1 ENHRY and CDR2 SYGVKD. This CDR3 contains 14 residues. The CDR3 DNA sequence: TGTGCCATCAGTCCGGGACAAGGTCACTACGAGCAGTACTTC. This codes for CAISPGQGHYEQYF.

CDR3 coding DNA: TGCGCCAGCAGCCTTCTCAAGAAACAGGGAACCCCTATGAACACTGAAGCTTTCTTT. This translates into CASSLLKKQGTPMNTEAFF. The V and J genes are TRBV5-1 and TRBJ1-1; possible D gene TRBD1, 6 bases. This CDR3 spans 19 amino acids. Trimming took off 4 bases at V and 0 bases at J, with 25 bases between the two ends. CDR1 SGHRS and CDR2 YFSETQ come from the germline V gene.

Written as DNA, the CDR3 is TGTGCCAGCAGTCGTACCTACAATGAGCAGTTCTTC. Translating it yields CASSRTYNEQFF. The V and J genes are TRBV7-2 and TRBJ2-1, with no clear D. Looked up from germline, CDR1 is SGHTA and CDR2 is FQGNSA. The V and J ends lost 6 bases and 2 bases respectively, with 5 bases between them. The CDR3 has 12 amino acids.